This T cell receptor (beta chain) was observed in a study of shared clonotypes between healthy human individuals. Whole-study context: Used for every donor were three CD4 naive, three CD4 memory, two CD8 naive and one CD8 memory plate.

This CDR3 contains 15 residues. V shed 3 bases and J shed 6 bases, with 17 bases lying between them. Germline CDR1 is MDHEN and CDR2 is SYDVKM. A CD45RA-negative memory subset and a CD45RA+ naive subset were separated from the CD4+ cells. Execution of the assay was at deep level. Generated by immunoSEQ multiplex PCR, the TCRdb table keeps only in-frame clones and is missing some. The data show approximately 2.1 million clones, about 92% seen once. Concerning this clone: The antigen remains unidentified.

Study results and limitations: Naive CD4 clonotype sharing across several donors was 5% to 6%.

The sample comprised naive CD4+ T cells from PBMCs. Subset: CD45RA+ positively selected. The clonotype was recovered from a man aged 18 to 29 in good health. Some clones in this sample may be carry-over from other donors' samples. This chain uses TRBV28 with TRBJ1-2; D is possibly TRBD1 (5 bases). The CDR3 nucleotides are TGTGCCAGCAGTTTTGGCGGGGCCTCGAATAATGGCTACACCTTC. Amino acid sequence: CASSFGGASNNGYTF.